This TCR beta chain was identified during a study of shared clonotypes between healthy human individuals. Each subset's genomic DNA was split evenly across several immunoSEQ plates. Sequencing was performed with immunoSEQ multiplex PCR; in TCRdb, only in-frame clones are kept and a portion is missing. The sample lists about 2 million clones; about 94% were seen once. The germline V gene encodes CDR1 SGHDT and CDR2 YYEEEE. CDR3 length equals 15 residues. J gave up 7 bases and V 0 bases, and 4 bases lay outside the gene matches. Naive CD8 populations comprised CD45RO-negative cells positively selected for CCR7, excluding terminally differentiated effector memory CD45RA+ cells. Study-wide results and caveats: Naive subsets generally had larger estimated richness than memory subsets.

As for this clone: Its matching antigen is unknown. Other DNA sequences in this specimen translate into the identical CDR3.

The receptor was isolated from a man aged 18 to 29 in good health. The chain employs TRBV5-6 and TRBJ2-1, with 10 bases that match TRBD2. Sequencing was done on a sample of naive CD8+ T cells sorted from blood. CDR3 DNA sequence: TGTGCCAGCAGCTTGGGGCTAGCGGGAGTTAATGAGCAGTTCTTC. Translation gives CASSLGLAGVNEQFF.